This TCR beta chain emerged from a study of blood T cell repertoires in COVID-19 (dated by TCRdb to 2020 to 2022). About the full investigation: Samples from collaborators originated in the United States, Italy and Spain and spanned both the acute and convalescent phases of COVID-19. The samples were drawn from two sources: the first 160 participants of the ongoing ImmuneRACE study, and fewer than 1,500 subjects contributed by 6 global collaborators. Where HLA class I and class II types were available, the types were taken from metadata supplied by the sample provider, not from assay-based typing. A de-identified subject ID, COVID-19 status, age in years and sex were almost always included in the sample metadata. The prospective study material was composed of cDNA or gDNA derived from T cells, B-cell-depleted T cells, or PBMCs. Subjects who had been exposed to COVID-19, were actively infected with it, or had recovered from it provided the deeply sampled blood TCRbeta repertoires that made up the dataset. The repertoires were released in a freely available public database intended as a resource for research on the immune response to SARS-CoV-2.

The immunoSEQ Assay, a bias-controlled multiplex PCR, was used to amplify TCRbeta CDR3 regions from genomic DNA. For the original study's pipeline: Nucleated cell counts per sample were estimated from amplification of reference gene primers within the assay. To quantify the absolute abundance of each unique TCRbeta CDR3 rearrangement, sequence reads were collapsed and filtered. For each sample, productive Simpson clonality was calculated as the square root of Simpson's diversity index over productive rearrangements. The source is immuneACCESS, and TCRdb retained only in-frame sequences with V and J called. Part of the clones is not carried over; for the studies checked, unresolved V genes explain less than half of this, and the remainder is unexplained. For V, J and clone size, that table is used; D and trimming come from the DNA. The sample table contains a few hundred thousand clones; only one count was recorded for 70% to 90% of them. Approximately 1.5% of the sample is held by the ten biggest clonotypes.

This clone was detected a few times. Its antigen target is currently unknown. The sample holds no much larger clone one base away, and base qualities are not on file. CDR1 and CDR2 are read off the germline V gene as SGHRS and YFSETQ. Spanning cysteine to phenylalanine, the CDR3 consists of 17 amino acids. Left in the record is the CDR3 DNA by itself, 51 bases read in frame from the first base. Trimming takes 0 bases from V and 2 bases from J, and the germline ends sit 18 bases apart. In the prospective study, participants were roughly 18 to 100 years old, resided in about 25 geographic areas of the United States, and were enrolled through a virtual design. In the prospective study, participants were assigned to cohorts based on the clinical history participants reported in a screening survey and a study questionnaire. Exposed participants had been in contact with someone with a PCR-confirmed or clinician-diagnosed COVID-19 case within 2 weeks of study entry. In the prospective study, mobile phlebotomists collected whole blood, serum and a nasopharyngeal or oropharyngeal swab from each participant. Additional blood draws and questionnaires over an approximately 2-month period could optionally be provided by prospective study participants. Blood samples from the prospective study were shipped frozen or at room temperature prior to DNA extraction.

General conclusions and limits of the study: How much clinical and demographic metadata was included differed by source and by participant, and the metadata was provided uncurated.

This receptor chain uses TRBV5-1 and TRBJ2-7, with TRBD2 tentatively as D gene (6 bases match). The receptor's source is a woman aged 18-29 years who had been exposed to COVID-19. Source material: PBMCs or T cells enriched from blood (not recorded which). The CDR3 has the sequence CASSLEVTSSWAYEQYF. The DNA is as follows: TGCGCCAGCAGCTTGGAAGTTACTAGCTCGTGGGCCTACGAGCAGTACTTC.